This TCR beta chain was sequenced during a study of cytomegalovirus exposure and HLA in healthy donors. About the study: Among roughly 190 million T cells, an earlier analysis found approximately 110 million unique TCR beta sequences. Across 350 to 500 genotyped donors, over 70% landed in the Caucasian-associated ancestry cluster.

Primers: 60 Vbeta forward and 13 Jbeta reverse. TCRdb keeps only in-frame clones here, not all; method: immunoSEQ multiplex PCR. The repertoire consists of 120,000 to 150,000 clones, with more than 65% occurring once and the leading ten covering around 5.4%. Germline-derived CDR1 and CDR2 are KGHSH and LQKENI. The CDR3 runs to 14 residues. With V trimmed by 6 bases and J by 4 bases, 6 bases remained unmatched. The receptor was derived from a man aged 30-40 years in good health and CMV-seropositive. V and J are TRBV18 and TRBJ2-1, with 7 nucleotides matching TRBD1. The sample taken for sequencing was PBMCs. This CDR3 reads CASSDRDRYNEQFF. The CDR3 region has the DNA TGTGCCAGCTCCGACCGGGACAGATACAATGAGCAGTTCTTC. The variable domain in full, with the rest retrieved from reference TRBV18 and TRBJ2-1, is NAGVMQNPRHLVRRRGQEARLRCSPMKGHSHVYWYRQLPEEGLKFMVYLQKENIIDESGMPKERFSAEFPKEGPSILRIQQVVRGDSAAYFCASSDRDRYNEQFFGPGTRLTVL.